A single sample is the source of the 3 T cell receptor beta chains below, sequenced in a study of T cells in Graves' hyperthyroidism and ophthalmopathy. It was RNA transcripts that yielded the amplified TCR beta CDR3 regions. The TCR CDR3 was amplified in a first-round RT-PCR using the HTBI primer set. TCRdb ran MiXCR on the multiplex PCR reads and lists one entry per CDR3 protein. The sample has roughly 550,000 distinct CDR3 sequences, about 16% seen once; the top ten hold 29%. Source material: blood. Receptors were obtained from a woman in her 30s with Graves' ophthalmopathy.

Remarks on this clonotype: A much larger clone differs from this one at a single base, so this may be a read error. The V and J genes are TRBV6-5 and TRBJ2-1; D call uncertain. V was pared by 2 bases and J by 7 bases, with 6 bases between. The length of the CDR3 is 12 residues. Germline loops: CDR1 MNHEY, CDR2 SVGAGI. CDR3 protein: CASSYQGNEQFF. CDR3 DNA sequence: TGTGCCAGCAGTTACCAAGGGAATGAGCAGTTCTTC.

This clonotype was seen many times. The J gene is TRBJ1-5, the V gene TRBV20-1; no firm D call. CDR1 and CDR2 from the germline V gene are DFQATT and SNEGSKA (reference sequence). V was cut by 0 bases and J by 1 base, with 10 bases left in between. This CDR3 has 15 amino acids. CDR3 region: CSARDLGASNQPQHF. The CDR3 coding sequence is TGCAGTGCTAGAGATCTAGGTGCCAGCAATCAGCCCCAGCATTTT.

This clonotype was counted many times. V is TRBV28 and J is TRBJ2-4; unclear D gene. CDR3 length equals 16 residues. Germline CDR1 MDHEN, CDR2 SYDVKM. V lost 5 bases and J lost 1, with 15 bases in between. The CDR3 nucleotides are TGTGCCAGCAGTCCCTTCTTAGCTGATGCCAAAAACATTCAGTACTTC. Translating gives CASSPFLADAKNIQYF.